This T cell receptor (beta chain) comes out of a study of sequential checkpoint blockade in melanoma. Treatment given: randomized to nivolumab then ipilimumab (arm A) or the reverse (arm B). This CDR3 has 14 amino acids. V lost 7 bases, J lost 4 bases, and 4 bases stayed unmatched. Per germline, CDR1 LNHDA and CDR2 SQIVND (reference sequence). Sequencing was performed with immunoSEQ multiplex PCR; in TCRdb, only in-frame clones are kept and a portion is missing. Of 25,000 to 35,000 clones listed, about 83% are singletons. Specimen: CD8+ T cells sorted from blood (inferred from file names), collected from a patient given nivolumab and ipilimumab in sequence. The receptor was derived from a human donor with melanoma. The chain uses TRBV19 and TRBJ2-1; 10 nucleotides line up with TRBD2. This CDR3 reads CASMTTSGYNEQFF. In DNA form, the CDR3 reads TGTGCCAGTATGACGACTAGCGGGTACAATGAGCAGTTCTTC.